The T cell receptor beta chain under discussion was sequenced for a study of blood T cell repertoires in COVID-19. The data were produced by immunoSEQ multiplex PCR, yet TCRdb's version contains in-frame clones alone and is incomplete. The sample lists approximately 220,000 clones, 75% to 90% seen once, with 3% to 4% in the top ten. Across about two dozen US areas, participants ranged in age from about 18 to 100 years. Germline V lookup: CDR1 SGHAT, CDR2 FQNNGV. V dropped 0 bases and J dropped 2 bases, with 10 bases sitting between them. The CDR3 is 15 amino acids. V gene TRBV11-2 combines with J gene TRBJ2-5, with a tentative D call TRBD2 (6 bases). The sequencing sample was made of PBMCs or T cells enriched from blood (not recorded which). This sequence was found in a woman between 18 and 30 years old in a cohort exposed to, infected with or recovered from COVID-19 (not recorded which). CDR3 coding DNA: TGTGCCAGCAGCTTAGATCGTGCGGGGCAAGAGACCCAGTACTTC. It is translated as CASSLDRAGQETQYF. The complete variable domain, with remaining parts taken from reference TRBV11-2 and TRBJ2-5, reads EAGVAQSPRYKIIEKRQSVAFWCNPISGHATLYWYQQILGQGPKLLIQFQNNGVVDDSQLPKDRFSAERLKGVDSTLKIQPAKLEDSAVYLCASSLDRAGQETQYFGPGTRLLVL.